This T cell receptor (beta chain) originates from a study of blood T cell repertoires in COVID-19. About the research overall: Sources were T cells, B-cell-depleted T cells, or PBMCs; the material itself was cDNA or gDNA.

The CDR3 extends over 13 amino acids. CDR1 and CDR2 (germline): SSHAT, FNYEAQ (reference sequence). As regards this clone: Germline and junction disagree at one end, which may indicate a read error.

The method was immunoSEQ multiplex PCR; TCRdb's version includes in-frame clones alone and lacks a portion of them. The table includes about 270,000 clones, approximately 89% detected once. The specimen was peripheral blood. The source is a man aged 40-55 years with active or convalescent COVID-19. The rearrangement links TRBV7-7 to TRBJ2-5; TRBD2 is a possible D gene (5 bases). The CDR3 nucleotides are TGTGCTAGCAGCCGAGCGAGGGCGGAGACCCAGTACTTC. It specifies CASSRARAETQYF.